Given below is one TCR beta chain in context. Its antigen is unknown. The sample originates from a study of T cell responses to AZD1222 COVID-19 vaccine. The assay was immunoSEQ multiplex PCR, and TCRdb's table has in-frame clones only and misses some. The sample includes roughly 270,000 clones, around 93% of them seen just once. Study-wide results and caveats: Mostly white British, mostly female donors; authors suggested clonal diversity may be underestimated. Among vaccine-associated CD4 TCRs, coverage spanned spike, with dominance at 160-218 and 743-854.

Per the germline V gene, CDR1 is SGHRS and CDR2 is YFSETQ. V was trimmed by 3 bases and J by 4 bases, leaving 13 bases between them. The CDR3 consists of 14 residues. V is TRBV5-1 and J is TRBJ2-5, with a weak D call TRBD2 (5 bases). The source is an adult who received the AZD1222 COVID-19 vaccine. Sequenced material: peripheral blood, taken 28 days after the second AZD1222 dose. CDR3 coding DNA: TGCGCCAGCAGCTCCCGGGATCCAGGAGAGACCCAGTACTTC. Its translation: CASSSRDPGETQYF.